The clone carrying this T cell receptor (beta chain) was recorded many times. Its cognate antigen is unknown. TCRdb keeps only in-frame clones here, not all; method: immunoSEQ multiplex PCR. This sample carries more than 85,000 clones, around 73% of them seen once, and the ten largest clones take 25% to 35%. The sample belongs to a study of cytotoxic CD8 clonotypes in ibrutinib-treated CLL. Findings and caveats of the study: Relative to age-matched healthy donors, clonality at baseline was higher, and it tracked circulating CD8+ T-cell counts.

The TCR sequence derives from a human donor with chronic lymphocytic leukemia. This sample comprised PBMCs, obtained after 12 months of ibrutinib treatment.

The CDR3 reads CASSQEGRGGEYGYTF. The CDR3 region has the DNA TGTGCCAGCAGCCAGGAGGGTCGTGGAGGGGAGTACGGCTACACCTTC. V and J are TRBV11-3 and TRBJ1-2; weak D call: TRBD1 (5 bases). The CDR3 covers 16 residues. The V end lost 5 bases, the J end lost 8 bases, and 24 bases lay between the germline ends. Germline V gives CDR1 SGHNT, CDR2 YENEEA.